The subject of this entry is one T cell receptor beta chain. The antigen remains undetermined. This entry belongs to a study of cytomegalovirus exposure and HLA in healthy donors. Study conclusions and caveats: At a 0.05 false discovery rate, a later analysis found about 17,000 TCR beta sequences to be associated with HLA alleles.

The CDR3 covers 16 residues. Looked up from germline, CDR1 is WSHSY and CDR2 is SAAADI. The ends lost 3 bases at V and 1 base at J; junction bases unmatched: 8. Primers included in the PCR were 60 Vbeta and 13 Jbeta primers. Generated by immunoSEQ multiplex PCR, the TCRdb table keeps only in-frame clones and is missing some. The table shows approximately 190,000 clones, with 80% to 85% occurring only once. The sample was PBMCs. The chain is built from TRBV10-2 and TRBJ2-5; 7 positions agree with TRBD2. The receptor was isolated from a man aged 40-49 years in good health and CMV-seropositive. The CDR3 DNA follows: TGCGCCAGCAGTGAAAGTGGGCGGGGGACCCAAGAGACCCAGTACTTC. This codes for CASSESGRGTQETQYF.